The rows below give T cell receptor beta chains drawn from one sample of a study of shared clonotypes between healthy human individuals. The table came from immunoSEQ multiplex PCR; TCRdb's copy has only in-frame clones and leaves some out. The sample holds 2 million to 2.5 million clones; nearly 97% are singletons and the top ten take roughly 0.13%. Sequences were obtained from naive CD4+ T cells sorted from blood. All receptors come from a man aged 18-30 years in good health. Each CDR3 is given with its conserved first and last residue. D genes are given only for firm matches. Size values are once, few and many counts, or a class for expanded clones, and some rows have none.

clone_size: -; v_call: TRBV9; d_call: TRBD2; j_call: TRBJ2-1; cdr3_nt: TGTGCCAGCAGCGACCGACTAGCGGCCTACAATGAGCAGTTCTTC; cdr3_aa: CASSDRLAAYNEQFF
clone_size: -; v_call: TRBV28; d_call: -; j_call: TRBJ2-7; cdr3_nt: TGTGCCAGCAGTTTTGGTACAGCGAGCTCCTACGAGCAGTACTTC; cdr3_aa: CASSFGTASSYEQYF
clone_size: -; v_call: TRBV7-8; d_call: -; j_call: TRBJ2-5; cdr3_nt: TGTGCCAGCAGCATTCGACAGTCCCAAGAGACCCAGTACTTC; cdr3_aa: CASSIRQSQETQYF
clone_size: -; v_call: TRBV6-1; d_call: -; j_call: TRBJ1-2; cdr3_nt: TGTGCCAGCAGTGAATCAGGGCTTGGCGGCTACACCTTC; cdr3_aa: CASSESGLGGYTF
clone_size: -; v_call: TRBV5-1; d_call: -; j_call: TRBJ2-6; cdr3_nt: TGCGCCAGCAGCTTGTTGGGGGCCTCTGGGGCCAACGTCCTGACTTTC; cdr3_aa: CASSLLGASGANVLTF
clone_size: -; v_call: TRBV5-1; d_call: TRBD1; j_call: TRBJ1-1; cdr3_nt: TGCGCCAGCAGCTATCGGGACAGGGGGAGTTGGGCTGAAGCTTTCTTT; cdr3_aa: CASSYRDRGSWAEAFF
clone_size: -; v_call: TRBV6-1; d_call: -; j_call: TRBJ1-5; cdr3_nt: TGTGCCAGCAGGGTTGGCAATCAGCCCCAGCATTTT; cdr3_aa: CASRVGNQPQHF
clone_size: -; v_call: TRBV7-9; d_call: TRBD1; j_call: TRBJ1-3; cdr3_nt: TGTGCCAGCAGCCCAGGGACAGGAGGCACCATATATTTT; cdr3_aa: CASSPGTGGTIYF
clone_size: once; v_call: TRBV2; d_call: TRBD1; j_call: TRBJ2-7; cdr3_nt: TGTGCCAGCAGTCCACAGGGGTGGCACGAGCAGTACTTC; cdr3_aa: CASSPQGWHEQYF
clone_size: few; v_call: TRBV9; d_call: -; j_call: TRBJ2-3; cdr3_nt: TGTGCCAGCAGCGTGGCCTTGCTTATCACAGATACGCAGTATTTT; cdr3_aa: CASSVALLITDTQYF
clone_size: -; v_call: TRBV9; d_call: TRBD2; j_call: TRBJ2-7; cdr3_nt: TGTGCCAGCAGCCCGATAGGACTAGCGGGAGTCTACGAGCAGTACTTC; cdr3_aa: CASSPIGLAGVYEQYF
clone_size: once; v_call: TRBV5-1; d_call: -; j_call: TRBJ2-4; cdr3_nt: TGCGCCAGCAGCTTGGCCGGGGGACCGGTAGCCAAAAACATTCAGTACTTC; cdr3_aa: CASSLAGGPVAKNIQYF
clone_size: -; v_call: TRBV6-1; d_call: TRBD1; j_call: TRBJ1-1; cdr3_nt: TGTGCCAGCAGTGAAATGGGACAGGTGAACACTGAAGCTTTCTTT; cdr3_aa: CASSEMGQVNTEAFF
clone_size: -; v_call: TRBV5-1; d_call: -; j_call: TRBJ1-3; cdr3_nt: TGCGCCAGCAGCTTGAACAGCCTCTCTGGAAACACCATATATTTT; cdr3_aa: CASSLNSLSGNTIYF
clone_size: -; v_call: TRBV19; d_call: -; j_call: TRBJ1-1; cdr3_nt: TGTGCCAGTACCAAGAACACTGAAGCTTTCTTT; cdr3_aa: CASTKNTEAFF
clone_size: -; v_call: TRBV6-5; d_call: TRBD1; j_call: TRBJ1-1; cdr3_nt: TGTGCCAGCAGTCAAAGGACAGGGGGGGCTTTCTTT; cdr3_aa: CASSQRTGGAFF
clone_size: -; v_call: TRBV4-3; d_call: TRBD1; j_call: TRBJ1-2; cdr3_nt: TGCGCCAGCAGCCAAGATGTCGGAACGGACAGGGGGCGAGATGGCTACACCTTC; cdr3_aa: CASSQDVGTDRGRDGYTF
clone_size: -; v_call: TRBV18; d_call: -; j_call: TRBJ2-7; cdr3_nt: TGTGCCAGCTCACCTGGGAGCTCCTACGAGCAGTACTTC; cdr3_aa: CASSPGSSYEQYF
clone_size: -; v_call: TRBV4-1; d_call: -; j_call: TRBJ2-1; cdr3_nt: TGCGCCAGCAGCCAAAGGCGTGAGCAGTTCTTC; cdr3_aa: CASSQRREQFF
clone_size: -; v_call: TRBV7-9; d_call: TRBD1; j_call: TRBJ2-5; cdr3_nt: TGTGCCAGCAGCTCGCTACAGGGGGCAGGGGAGACCCAGTACTTC; cdr3_aa: CASSSLQGAGETQYF
clone_size: -; v_call: TRBV5-1; d_call: TRBD1; j_call: TRBJ1-6; cdr3_nt: TGCGCCAGCAGCTTGGGGACAGGGGGATCTAATTCACCCCTCCACTTT; cdr3_aa: CASSLGTGGSNSPLHF
clone_size: -; v_call: TRBV30; d_call: -; j_call: TRBJ1-2; cdr3_nt: TGTGCCTGGATCCCCTTACAGAAAGTCTATGGCTACACCTTC; cdr3_aa: CAWIPLQKVYGYTF
clone_size: -; v_call: TRBV7-2; d_call: TRBD2; j_call: TRBJ2-1; cdr3_nt: TGTGCCAGCAGCTCCCCCCCGCGACTAGCGGGGAACTACAATGAGCAGTTCTTC; cdr3_aa: CASSSPPRLAGNYNEQFF
clone_size: -; v_call: TRBV2; d_call: -; j_call: TRBJ2-5; cdr3_nt: TGTGCCAGCAGTGAAGCGGCAGCTCGTCGCGAGACCCAGTACTTC; cdr3_aa: CASSEAAARRETQYF
clone_size: -; v_call: TRBV9; d_call: -; j_call: TRBJ2-3; cdr3_nt: TGTGCCAGCAGCGTATGGTACGGGGCAGGCACAGATACGCAGTATTTT; cdr3_aa: CASSVWYGAGTDTQYF
clone_size: -; v_call: TRBV19; d_call: TRBD1; j_call: TRBJ1-5; cdr3_nt: TGTGCCAGTAGTCCCGACAGGGATCAGCCCCAGCATTTT; cdr3_aa: CASSPDRDQPQHF
clone_size: -; v_call: TRBV5-1; d_call: -; j_call: TRBJ2-5; cdr3_nt: TGCGCCAGCAGCTTTAGGGAGGTGGGGGAGACCCAGTACTTC; cdr3_aa: CASSFREVGETQYF
clone_size: -; v_call: TRBV6-1; d_call: -; j_call: TRBJ1-4; cdr3_nt: TGTGCCAGCAGTGCCGTTGGTCGTCTTCCTAATGAAAAACTGTTTTTT; cdr3_aa: CASSAVGRLPNEKLFF
clone_size: -; v_call: TRBV18; d_call: -; j_call: TRBJ1-3; cdr3_nt: TGTGCCAGCTCACCTTCGGACGTACGCACCATATATTTT; cdr3_aa: CASSPSDVRTIYF
clone_size: -; v_call: TRBV4-1; d_call: TRBD1; j_call: TRBJ2-5; cdr3_nt: TGCGCCAGCAGCCCAAGATCTTCAGGGGGCTGGCGGGAGACCCAGTACTTC; cdr3_aa: CASSPRSSGGWRETQYF
clone_size: -; v_call: TRBV11-2; d_call: -; j_call: TRBJ2-1; cdr3_nt: TGTGCCAGCAGCTCCCTTGACAATGAGCAGTTCTTC; cdr3_aa: CASSSLDNEQFF
clone_size: -; v_call: TRBV18; d_call: -; j_call: TRBJ2-3; cdr3_nt: TGTGCCAGCTCACCGGACGCCCCCACAGATACGCAGTATTTT; cdr3_aa: CASSPDAPTDTQYF
clone_size: few; v_call: TRBV7-8; d_call: TRBD1; j_call: TRBJ1-5; cdr3_nt: TGTGCCAGCAGCTGGGACAGCTTAAGCAATCAGCCCCAGCATTTT; cdr3_aa: CASSWDSLSNQPQHF
clone_size: -; v_call: TRBV7-2; d_call: -; j_call: TRBJ2-7; cdr3_nt: TGTGCCAGCAGCTTAGTGGGGGGACAGTCCTTTTACGAGCAGTACTTC; cdr3_aa: CASSLVGGQSFYEQYF
clone_size: -; v_call: TRBV7-9; d_call: -; j_call: TRBJ2-3; cdr3_nt: TGTGCCAGCAGCTTAGGGGGCCTAGCGTCCTCTAGCACAGATACGCAGTATTTT; cdr3_aa: CASSLGGLASSSTDTQYF
clone_size: -; v_call: TRBV10-3; d_call: -; j_call: TRBJ2-3; cdr3_nt: TGTGCCATCAGTGGATCGACAGGTTGGGATACGCAGTATTTT; cdr3_aa: CAISGSTGWDTQYF
clone_size: -; v_call: TRBV6-5; d_call: TRBD2; j_call: TRBJ2-1; cdr3_nt: TGTGCCAGCAGTTACTCTCCCAGCGGGGGGGTCAATGAGCAGTTCTTC; cdr3_aa: CASSYSPSGGVNEQFF
clone_size: -; v_call: TRBV5-4; d_call: -; j_call: TRBJ1-2; cdr3_nt: TGTGCCAGCAATAAAATTGGGAACAGGGAAGGCTATGGCTACACCTTC; cdr3_aa: CASNKIGNREGYGYTF
clone_size: once; v_call: TRBV7-9; d_call: TRBD1; j_call: TRBJ1-1; cdr3_nt: TGTGCCATTCAAGAACAGGTATCCGAACCGGGACAGAGGTTAGAAGCTTTCTTT; cdr3_aa: CAIQEQVSEPGQRLEAFF
clone_size: -; v_call: TRBV5-1; d_call: -; j_call: TRBJ2-5; cdr3_nt: TGCGCCAGCAGCCCCGGGTCGGGAGTGGGAGAGACCCAGTACTTC; cdr3_aa: CASSPGSGVGETQYF
clone_size: -; v_call: TRBV2; d_call: TRBD2; j_call: TRBJ2-7; cdr3_nt: TGTGCCAGCAGGGCGGGGGGCAGCTCCTACGAGCAGTACTTC; cdr3_aa: CASRAGGSSYEQYF
clone_size: -; v_call: TRBV27; d_call: TRBD1; j_call: TRBJ1-2; cdr3_nt: TGTGCCAGCAGTTTATCCCAGACAGGGCAGCCGTATGGCTACACCTTC; cdr3_aa: CASSLSQTGQPYGYTF
clone_size: -; v_call: TRBV2; d_call: TRBD1; j_call: TRBJ1-1; cdr3_nt: TGTGCCAGCAGGTCCACGACAGGGATCGCTGAAGCTTTCTTT; cdr3_aa: CASRSTTGIAEAFF
clone_size: few; v_call: TRBV2; d_call: -; j_call: TRBJ2-3; cdr3_nt: TGTGCCAGCAGCCCGGGACTGCCTGAAGATACGCAGTATTTT; cdr3_aa: CASSPGLPEDTQYF
clone_size: -; v_call: TRBV5-1; d_call: -; j_call: TRBJ2-7; cdr3_nt: TGCGCCAGCAGCTTGGTTCCAGGGGAAACCTACGAGCAGTACTTC; cdr3_aa: CASSLVPGETYEQYF
clone_size: -; v_call: TRBV2; d_call: -; j_call: TRBJ2-1; cdr3_nt: TGTGCCAGCGCCCAGCGGTACAATGAGCAGTTCTTC; cdr3_aa: CASAQRYNEQFF
clone_size: -; v_call: TRBV7-8; d_call: -; j_call: TRBJ1-6; cdr3_nt: TGTGCCAGCAGCTCCGGGAATTCACCCCTCCACTTT; cdr3_aa: CASSSGNSPLHF
clone_size: -; v_call: TRBV10-2; d_call: TRBD1; j_call: TRBJ2-6; cdr3_nt: TGCGCCAGCAGTGACAAGGGGGCGGCCGGGGCCAACGTCCTGACTTTC; cdr3_aa: CASSDKGAAGANVLTF
clone_size: -; v_call: TRBV6-5; d_call: TRBD1; j_call: TRBJ2-3; cdr3_nt: TGTGCCAGCAGGCAACACAGGGGAACAGATACGCAGTATTTT; cdr3_aa: CASRQHRGTDTQYF
clone_size: -; v_call: TRBV9; d_call: TRBD1; j_call: TRBJ1-2; cdr3_nt: TGTGCCAGCAGCGTAGATGGGGGACAGGGCTACACCTTC; cdr3_aa: CASSVDGGQGYTF
clone_size: once; v_call: TRBV29-1; d_call: -; j_call: TRBJ1-1; cdr3_nt: TGCAGCGCTCCCGGAACTCCGAACACTGAAGCTTTCTTT; cdr3_aa: CSAPGTPNTEAFF
clone_size: -; v_call: TRBV19; d_call: -; j_call: TRBJ2-3; cdr3_nt: TGTGCCAGTAGTCCCGGGGGTAGCTGGGGGACAGATACGCAGTATTTT; cdr3_aa: CASSPGGSWGTDTQYF
clone_size: -; v_call: TRBV10-1; d_call: -; j_call: TRBJ1-1; cdr3_nt: TGCGCCAGCAGTGAGTCGAAGCTTATGAACACTGAAGCTTTCTTT; cdr3_aa: CASSESKLMNTEAFF
clone_size: -; v_call: TRBV6-5; d_call: TRBD1; j_call: TRBJ2-7; cdr3_nt: TGTGCCAGCAGTTACTTCTCTCCCCTGACAGGGTGGGAGCAGTACTTC; cdr3_aa: CASSYFSPLTGWEQYF
clone_size: once; v_call: TRBV11-2; d_call: -; j_call: TRBJ2-5; cdr3_nt: TGTGCCAGCAGCCGCCCAGGGACCCAGTACTTC; cdr3_aa: CASSRPGTQYF
clone_size: -; v_call: TRBV6-5; d_call: TRBD1; j_call: TRBJ1-6; cdr3_nt: TGTGCCAGCAGTTACGGGACAGAAAATTCACCCCTCCACTTT; cdr3_aa: CASSYGTENSPLHF
clone_size: -; v_call: TRBV6-5; d_call: -; j_call: TRBJ2-3; cdr3_nt: TGTGCCAGCAGACTAGGAAGCACAGATACGCAGTATTTT; cdr3_aa: CASRLGSTDTQYF
clone_size: -; v_call: TRBV5-1; d_call: -; j_call: TRBJ2-2; cdr3_nt: TGCGCCAGCAGCATGTTTAGGGGTGACACCGGGGAGCTGTTTTTT; cdr3_aa: CASSMFRGDTGELFF
clone_size: -; v_call: TRBV5-1; d_call: TRBD1; j_call: TRBJ1-1; cdr3_nt: TGCGCCAGCAGCCAATCTCGACAGGGGGCGAAGACTGAAGCTTTCTTT; cdr3_aa: CASSQSRQGAKTEAFF